The clone carrying this T cell receptor beta chain was seen a handful of times. The antigen is not known. CDR1 is DFQATT and CDR2 is SNEGSKA in the germline V gene (reference sequence). The CDR3 has 15 amino acids. Between the trimmed V and J ends, which lost 8 bases and 0 bases, there was a span of 14 bases. The sample belongs to a study of blood T cells in healthy people across ages. Study-level findings and limits: The unsorted PBMCs prevented any conclusive comparison of naive versus antigen-experienced cells. Donors of long life had a larger count of naive CD4+ cells and greater diversity than aged donors.

Through a sample-barcoded 5' primer and a J-beta primer mix, a second PCR was run for 7 to 11 cycles. Every molecule of cDNA carried a tag from a template-switch adaptor with 12 random nucleotides. Via MiXCR, TCRdb re-called the 5' RACE reads, giving one row per CDR3 protein. The sample holds approximately 800,000 distinct CDR3 sequences; roughly 50% are singletons and the top ten take around 25%. Specimen: blood. The chain has TRBV20-1 and TRBJ2-6; D call uncertain. The origin of this receptor is a man aged 35-49 years in good health. CDR3 loop: CSSYDEASGANVLTF. The CDR3 DNA reads as TGCAGTAGTTACGACGAAGCCTCTGGGGCCAACGTCCTGACTTTC.